These T cell receptor beta chains were read from a single sample in a study of cytomegalovirus exposure and HLA in healthy donors. Measured with immunoSEQ multiplex PCR; TCRdb has only the in-frame clones, and not every one. The top ten clones hold roughly 0.82% of a sample with 97,000 or so clones, 85% to 95% of them seen once. The sample consisted of PBMCs. These receptors all come from a woman aged 18-35 years in good health and CMV-seronegative. CDR3s include the opening cysteine and the closing phenylalanine or tryptophan. The order of the fields is CDR3 protein, CDR3 DNA, V gene, J gene, clone size, D gene. The D gene is left open where the match is weak. Not all rows give a size; the values are once, few, many and, for expanded clones, a class.

CDR3 protein: CAISETGNTEAFF
CDR3 DNA: TGTGCCATCAGTGAGACAGGGAACACTGAAGCTTTCTTT
V gene: TRBV10-3
J gene: TRBJ1-1
clone size: -
D gene: -

CDR3 protein: CASSFGLYEQYF
CDR3 DNA: TGTGCCAGCAGTTTCGGACTCTACGAGCAGTACTTC
V gene: TRBV6-6
J gene: TRBJ2-7
clone size: -
D gene: -

CDR3 protein: CASSQQGSSNYGYTF
CDR3 DNA: TGTGCCAGCTCACAACAGGGCTCCTCTAACTATGGCTACACCTTC
V gene: TRBV18
J gene: TRBJ1-2
clone size: -
D gene: -

CDR3 protein: CASSDSRTGRTEAFF
CDR3 DNA: TGTGCCAGCAGTGATAGCCGGACAGGACGGACTGAAGCTTTCTTT
V gene: TRBV25-1
J gene: TRBJ1-1
clone size: -
D gene: TRBD1

CDR3 protein: CASSQSDSQSSYEQYF
CDR3 DNA: TGTGCCAGCAGCCAAAGCGACTCTCAGAGCTCCTACGAGCAGTACTTC
V gene: TRBV2
J gene: TRBJ2-7
clone size: once
D gene: -

CDR3 protein: CATGTSGTGGGNEQFF
CDR3 DNA: TGTGCCACCGGGACTAGCGGGACCGGGGGGGGCAATGAGCAGTTCTTC
V gene: TRBV15
J gene: TRBJ2-1
clone size: -
D gene: TRBD2

CDR3 protein: CASSTGGDRGHYGYTF
CDR3 DNA: TGTGCCAGCAGTACGGGCGGTGACAGGGGGCACTATGGCTACACCTTC
V gene: TRBV7-9
J gene: TRBJ1-2
clone size: -
D gene: TRBD1

CDR3 protein: CASTGQGGGMVEAFF
CDR3 DNA: TGTGCCAGCACAGGACAGGGGGGCGGAATGGTTGAAGCTTTCTTT
V gene: TRBV2
J gene: TRBJ1-1
clone size: -
D gene: TRBD1

CDR3 protein: CASSQVAESSGGQETQYF
CDR3 DNA: TGTGCCAGCAGCCAAGTAGCGGAGAGTAGCGGGGGCCAAGAGACCCAGTACTTC
V gene: TRBV4-2
J gene: TRBJ2-5
clone size: -
D gene: TRBD2

CDR3 protein: CASYNHQAPTDTQYF
CDR3 DNA: TGTGCCAGCTATAATCATCAAGCCCCCACAGATACGCAGTATTTT
V gene: TRBV5-6
J gene: TRBJ2-3
clone size: -
D gene: -

CDR3 protein: CASSTWDKSSYEQYF
CDR3 DNA: TGTGCCAGTAGCACCTGGGACAAGAGCTCCTACGAGCAGTACTTC
V gene: TRBV19
J gene: TRBJ2-7
clone size: once
D gene: -

CDR3 protein: CASSLAGLAGSLYYNEQFF
CDR3 DNA: TGTGCCAGCAGCTTGGCCGGACTAGCGGGAAGCTTGTACTACAATGAGCAGTTCTTC
V gene: TRBV5-5
J gene: TRBJ2-1
clone size: -
D gene: TRBD2

CDR3 protein: CASSVGGDLYGYTF
CDR3 DNA: TGTGCCAGCAGCGTAGGGGGCGACCTCTATGGCTACACCTTC
V gene: TRBV9
J gene: TRBJ1-2
clone size: once
D gene: -

CDR3 protein: CSANNEKLFF
CDR3 DNA: TGCAGTGCCAATAATGAAAAACTGTTTTTT
V gene: TRBV20-1
J gene: TRBJ1-4
clone size: -
D gene: -

CDR3 protein: CASSSQKGLAGGTENIQYF
CDR3 DNA: TGTGCCAGCAGCTCCCAAAAGGGACTAGCGGGAGGGACGGAAAACATTCAGTACTTC
V gene: TRBV7-9
J gene: TRBJ2-4
clone size: -
D gene: TRBD2

CDR3 protein: CASSVSPPETQYF
CDR3 DNA: TGTGCCAGCAGCGTATCCCCCCCGGAGACCCAGTACTTC
V gene: TRBV9
J gene: TRBJ2-5
clone size: -
D gene: -

CDR3 protein: CASSQDETGNNYGYTF
CDR3 DNA: TGCGCCAGCAGCCAAGACGAGACAGGCAATAACTATGGCTACACCTTC
V gene: TRBV4-1
J gene: TRBJ1-2
clone size: -
D gene: -

CDR3 protein: CASSPRNRGGDYGYTF
CDR3 DNA: TGTGCCAGTAGTCCCCGTAACAGGGGCGGAGACTATGGCTACACCTTC
V gene: TRBV19
J gene: TRBJ1-2
clone size: -
D gene: TRBD1

CDR3 protein: CASSVSGERSYTF
CDR3 DNA: TGCGCCAGCAGCGTATCAGGGGAAAGGAGCTACACCTTC
V gene: TRBV5-1
J gene: TRBJ1-2
clone size: -
D gene: -

CDR3 protein: CASSSRDRGPQETQYF
CDR3 DNA: TGTGCCAGCAGCTCTCGGGACAGGGGGCCCCAAGAGACCCAGTACTTC
V gene: TRBV7-9
J gene: TRBJ2-5
clone size: -
D gene: TRBD1

CDR3 protein: CASSSGNTEAFF
CDR3 DNA: TGTGCCAGCAGTTCAGGAAACACTGAAGCTTTCTTT
V gene: TRBV27
J gene: TRBJ1-1
clone size: -
D gene: -

CDR3 protein: CASSPGQFYNEQFF
CDR3 DNA: TGTGCCAGCAGCCCAGGACAGTTTTACAATGAGCAGTTCTTC
V gene: TRBV7-9
J gene: TRBJ2-1
clone size: -
D gene: -

CDR3 protein: CASSYSRWRELFF
CDR3 DNA: TGTGCCAGCAGTTACTCGCGGTGGAGGGAGCTGTTTTTT
V gene: TRBV6-5
J gene: TRBJ2-2
clone size: -
D gene: -